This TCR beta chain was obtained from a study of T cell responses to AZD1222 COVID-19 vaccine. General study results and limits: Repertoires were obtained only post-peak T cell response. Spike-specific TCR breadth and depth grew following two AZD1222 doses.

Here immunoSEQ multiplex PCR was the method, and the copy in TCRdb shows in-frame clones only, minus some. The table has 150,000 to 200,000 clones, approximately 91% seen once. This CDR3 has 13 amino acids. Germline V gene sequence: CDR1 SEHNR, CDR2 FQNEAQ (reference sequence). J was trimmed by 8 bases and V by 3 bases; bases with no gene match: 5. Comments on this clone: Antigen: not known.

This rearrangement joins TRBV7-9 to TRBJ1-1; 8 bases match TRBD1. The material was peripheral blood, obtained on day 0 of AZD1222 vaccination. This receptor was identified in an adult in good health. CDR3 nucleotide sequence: TGTGCCAGCAGCTTTAACCGGGACAGGGAAGCTTTCTTT. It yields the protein CASSFNRDREAFF. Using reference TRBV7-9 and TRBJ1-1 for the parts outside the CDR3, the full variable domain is DTGVSQNPRHKITKRGQNVTFRCDPISEHNRLYWYRQTLGQGPEFLTYFQNEAQLEKSRLLSDRFSAERPKGSFSTLEIQRTEQGDSAMYLCASSFNRDREAFFGQGTRLTVV.